These 25 T cell receptor beta chains came from one sample sequenced in a study of T cells in Graves' hyperthyroidism and ophthalmopathy. RNA transcripts yielded amplified TCR beta CDR3 regions. The study used the HTBI primer set for a first-round RT-PCR of the TCR CDR3. TCRdb re-called the multiplex PCR reads through MiXCR, storing one row per CDR3 protein. The sample has 300,000 to 450,000 distinct CDR3 sequences; 15% to 19% are singletons. Material: blood. All receptors come from a woman aged 18 to 35 with Graves' hyperthyroidism that later progressed to Graves' ophthalmopathy.

This clonotype was counted between two and nine times. The rearrangement joins TRBV27 to TRBJ2-2; 11 nucleotides agree with TRBD1. Unmatched junction bases numbered 6, after V lost 5 bases and J lost 7 bases. Germline CDR1 MNHEY, CDR2 SMNVEV (reference sequence). The length of the CDR3 is 15 residues. CDR3 amino acids: CASSPGQGGFGELFF. The DNA of the CDR3 is TGTGCCAGCAGTCCGGGACAGGGGGGGTTCGGGGAGCTGTTTTTT.

The chain joins TRBV13 to TRBJ2-7, with a tentative D call TRBD2 (5 bases). The ends were cut back, 5 bases at V and 6 bases at J, with 14 bases in the middle. The CDR3 contains 13 residues. Germline loops: CDR1 PRHDT, CDR2 FYEKMQ (reference sequence). This CDR3 is CASSPRGSFEQYF. The CDR3 DNA reads TGTGCCAGCAGCCCTCGGGGTAGTTTCGAGCAGTACTTC.

The rearrangement joins TRBV11-2 to TRBJ2-1; D not certain. CDR3 length: 13 amino acids. Germline V gives CDR1 SGHAT, CDR2 FQNNGV. V lost 0 bases to trimming and J lost 7 bases, with 7 bases between them. The CDR3 nucleotides are TGTGCCAGCAGCTTAGATCTAAGGAATGAGCAGTTCTTC. Translating it yields CASSLDLRNEQFF.

This clonotype was counted between two and nine times. V is TRBV5-8 and J is TRBJ2-5; D gene uncertain. V gave up 4 bases and J gave up 9 bases, with 7 bases separating them. The CDR3 is 10 amino acids. Germline CDR1 is SGHTS and CDR2 is YDEGEE. In DNA, the CDR3 is TGTGCCAGCAGCCCCCCGCCCCAGTACTTC. Translated, it gives CASSPPPQYF.

The rearrangement joins TRBV4-1 to TRBJ2-5, with D perhaps TRBD1 (5 bases). The V end was cut by 4 bases, the J end by 3 bases, with 18 bases between. The germline V gene has CDR1 MGHRA and CDR2 YSYEKL. The CDR3 has 16 residues. CDR3 DNA sequence: TGCGCCAGCAGCCCCAACTGGATCAGGGAAGAAGAGACCCAGTACTTC. Translating it yields CASSPNWIREEETQYF.

J is TRBJ2-7 and V is TRBV5-6; 7 bases match TRBD1. Germline CDR1 and CDR2: SGHDT and YYEEEE. The CDR3 covers 15 residues. The ends lost 4 bases at V and 0 bases at J; junction bases unmatched: 7. Here the CDR3 reads CASSPGTVSSYEQYF. The CDR3 DNA reads as TGTGCCAGCAGCCCGGGGACAGTGAGCTCCTACGAGCAGTACTTC.

This clonotype was seen many times. The chain is built from TRBV28 and TRBJ2-5; 7 bases line up with TRBD2. CDR1 is MDHEN and CDR2 is SYDVKM in the germline V gene. After removal of 6 bases from V and 2 bases from J, the junction contained 12 bases not matched to a gene. This CDR3 is 16 amino acids long. DNA for the CDR3: TGTGCCAGCAGCCCCCCGTTAGCGGGCTATCAAGAGACCCAGTACTTC. Translated, it gives CASSPPLAGYQETQYF.

This clonotype has a count of ten or more. The chain employs TRBV12-3 or TRBV12-4 and TRBJ2-3; 11 bases align to TRBD2. V shed 8 bases, J shed 5 bases, and the junction held 9 bases outside the gene matches. This CDR3 has 15 residues. The CDR3 coding sequence is TGTGCCAGCGAGACTACTAGCGGGAGTGTAGATACGCAGTATTTT. Translating it yields CASETTSGSVDTQYF.

The V call is TRBV4-2, the J call TRBJ2-3, with 14 bases that match TRBD2. Germline CDR1 is LGHNA and CDR2 is YNFKEQ. V lost 0 bases, J lost 3 bases, and 14 bases stayed unmatched. The CDR3 covers 21 residues. Here the CDR3 DNA reads TGTGCCAGCAGCCAAGACCGTGAGGGACTAGCGGGAGAAAAGTCAACAGATACGCAGTATTTT. This gives the protein CASSQDREGLAGEKSTDTQYF.

This clonotype was seen repeatedly, ten times or more. The gene calls are TRBV28 and TRBJ1-5; D unclear. The germline V and J ends were trimmed by 2 bases and 6 bases, with 14 bases remaining between them. Germline CDR1 and CDR2: MDHEN and SYDVKM. The length of the CDR3 is 15 residues. The DNA for the CDR3 is TGTGCCAGCAGTTTAGTACGGGGATTTGGTCAGCCCCAGCATTTT. The encoded protein is CASSLVRGFGQPQHF.

This clonotype was seen many times. V and J are TRBV28 and TRBJ2-5; D uncertain. The CDR3 totals 13 residues. Trimming stripped 8 bases from V and 5 bases from J, with 15 bases between. Germline V lookup: CDR1 MDHEN, CDR2 SYDVKM. Here the CDR3 reads CASSAPAEETQYF. The CDR3 nucleotides read TGTGCCAGCTCGGCACCCGCGGAGGAGACCCAGTACTTC.

This clonotype was seen ten or more times. J is TRBJ2-1 and V is TRBV12-3 or TRBV12-4; D not resolved. The CDR3 consists of 12 residues. The V end lost 6 bases, the J end lost 8 bases, and 11 bases lay between the germline ends. Here the CDR3 reads CASSLTRDEQFF. The CDR3 DNA reads TGTGCCAGCAGCCTAACAAGGGATGAGCAGTTCTTC.

The chain recombines TRBV19 with TRBJ2-1; D ambiguous. The germline gives CDR1 LNHDA, CDR2 SQIVND (reference sequence). V lost 6 bases and J lost 5, with 17 bases in between. This CDR3 contains 15 residues. The CDR3 bases are TGTGCCAGTAGACATTATCTGGGCTCGGACAATGAGCAGTTCTTC. Protein: CASRHYLGSDNEQFF.

Ten or more counts support this clonotype. This sequence joins TRBV7-2 and TRBJ1-3, with 8 bases aligning to TRBD1. The CDR3 extends over 19 amino acids. Unmatched junction bases numbered 12, after V lost 2 bases and J lost 0 bases. CDR1 is SGHTA and CDR2 is FQGNSA in the germline V gene. CDR3 in amino acids: CASSLNDGTGPFSGNTIYF. CDR3 bases: TGTGCCAGCAGCTTAAATGATGGGACAGGCCCCTTCTCTGGAAACACCATATATTTT. Combining the CDR3 with reference TRBV7-2 and TRBJ1-3 gives the whole variable domain GAGVSQSPSNKVTEKGKDVELRCDPISGHTALYWYRQSLGQGLEFLIYFQGNSAPDKSGLPSDRFSAERTGGSVSTLTIQRTQQEDSAVYLCASSLNDGTGPFSGNTIYFGEGSWLTVV.

This clonotype was picked up many times. The rearrangement joins TRBV11-1 to TRBJ2-3; possible D gene TRBD1, 6 bases. Germline values: CDR1 SGHAT, CDR2 FQDESV (reference sequence). The CDR3 runs to 16 residues. Deletions cut 2 bases from V and 6 bases from J, with 18 bases between. The CDR3 DNA sequence: TGTGCCAGCAGCTTACCGTCGACAGGAACCAAGGATACGCAGTATTTT. Translation gives CASSLPSTGTKDTQYF.

This clonotype turned up a few times. V and J are TRBV20-1 and TRBJ2-5; no clear D gene. Trimming left V 3 bases short and J 5 bases short, with 7 bases between. Germline CDR1 DFQATT, CDR2 SNEGSKA (reference sequence). The CDR3 runs to 11 residues. In nucleotides, the CDR3 is TGCAGTGCTAGCGAGGCCGAGACCCAGTACTTC. Amino acids: CSASEAETQYF.

Concerning this clonotype: One end of the junction varies from germline; a read error may be responsible. This rearrangement joins TRBV2 to TRBJ2-7; D perhaps matches TRBD1 (5 bases). Germline CDR1 is SNHLY and CDR2 is FYNNEI. This CDR3 contains 15 residues. CDR3 DNA sequence: TGTGCCAGCAGCTTAACAGGTTCCCTCTCCCACGAGCAGTACTTC. Residues: CASSLTGSLSHEQYF.

The rearrangement uses TRBV9 and TRBJ2-2; the D gene could be TRBD1 or TRBD2 (5 bases each). The ends were cut back, 2 bases at V and 6 bases at J, with 14 bases in the middle. CDR3 length: 15 amino acids. The germline V gene encodes CDR1 SGDLS and CDR2 YYNGEE. The CDR3 nucleotides read TGTGCCAGCAGCGTTCGGGACCAAAACCCCGGGGAGCTGTTTTTT. It is translated as CASSVRDQNPGELFF.

The chain links TRBV6-2 or TRBV6-3 to TRBJ1-5; D not resolved. CDR1 MNHEY and CDR2 SVGEGT come from the germline V gene. V was cut by 3 bases and J by 4 bases, with 13 bases left in between. This CDR3 contains 15 residues. This CDR3 reads CASSYTRFTNQPQHF. The CDR3, as DNA: TGTGCCAGCAGTTATACGAGGTTCACAAATCAGCCCCAGCATTTT.

The CDR3 protein is CSALQGIRSNQPQHF. Here the CDR3 DNA reads TGCAGTGCTCTACAGGGGATTAGAAGCAATCAGCCCCAGCATTTT. The chain is built from TRBV20-1 and TRBJ1-5, with TRBD1 matching 7 bases. The junction had 8 bases not matched to a gene; V was cut back by 5 bases and J by 1 base. CDR1 DFQATT and CDR2 SNEGSKA come from the germline V gene (reference sequence). This CDR3 spans 15 amino acids.

At least ten counts were recorded for this clonotype. The V call is TRBV7-2, the J call TRBJ2-1; D gene unclear. Germline CDR1 reads SGHTA; CDR2 reads FQGNSA. V shed 1 base and J shed 7 bases, with 14 bases lying between them. The CDR3 is 15 amino acids. The CDR3 sequence is CASSLGSYWLNEQFF. CDR3 coding DNA: TGTGCCAGCAGCTTAGGTTCCTACTGGCTGAATGAGCAGTTCTTC.

The genes are TRBV20-1 and TRBJ2-2; 7 nucleotides match TRBD2. Germline CDR1 is DFQATT and CDR2 is SNEGSKA (reference sequence). This CDR3 comprises 14 residues. Losses at the gene ends were 4 bases for V and 7 bases for J; bases not matched to a gene: 9. The CDR3 protein is CSAKGRAGNGELFF. CDR3 in DNA: TGCAGTGCTAAAGGGCGAGCGGGAAACGGGGAGCTGTTTTTT.

A note on this clonotype: A much larger clonotype is one base distant, so this may be a read error. The final CDR3 position lacks the conserved phenylalanine or tryptophan, pointing to a likely read error. The chain uses TRBV11-2 and TRBJ2-6; no definite D call. V was trimmed by 1 base and J by 0 bases, leaving 16 bases between them. CDR1 SGHAT and CDR2 FQNNGV come from the germline V gene. CDR3 length equals 19 residues. The CDR3, as DNA: TGTGCCAGCAGCTTAGGTTTTGGCCAGTTCCTCTCTGGGGCCAACGTCCTGACTTCC. Residues: CASSLGFGQFLSGANVLTS.

This chain uses TRBV6-5 with TRBJ2-7; no definite D call. Germline loops: CDR1 MNHEY, CDR2 SVGAGI. This CDR3 region has 17 residues. Trimming pared 4 bases from V and 3 bases from J, leaving 22 bases between. The CDR3 region is CASSSLSQTSFFYEQYF. The CDR3 nucleotides are TGTGCCAGCAGTTCTCTATCGCAGACCTCGTTTTTCTACGAGCAGTACTTC.

The chain links TRBV10-3 to TRBJ2-7; D is perhaps TRBD1 (6 bases). V gave up 6 bases and J gave up 3 bases, with 12 bases separating them. The CDR3 contains 13 residues. The germline V gene encodes CDR1 ENHRY and CDR2 SYGVKD. DNA for the CDR3: TGTGCCATCAGCCGGGACAACCTCTACGAGCAGTACTTC. Its protein product is CAISRDNLYEQYF.